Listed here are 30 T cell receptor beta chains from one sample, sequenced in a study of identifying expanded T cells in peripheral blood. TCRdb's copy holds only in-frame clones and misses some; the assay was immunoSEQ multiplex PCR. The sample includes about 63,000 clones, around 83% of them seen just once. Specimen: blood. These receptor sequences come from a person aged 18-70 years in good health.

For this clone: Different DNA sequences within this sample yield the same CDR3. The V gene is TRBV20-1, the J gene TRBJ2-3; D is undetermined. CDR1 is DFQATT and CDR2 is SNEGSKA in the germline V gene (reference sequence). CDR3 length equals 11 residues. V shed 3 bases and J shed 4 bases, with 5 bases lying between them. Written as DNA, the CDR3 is TGCAGTGCTAGGTTTCCAGATACGCAGTATTTT. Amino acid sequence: CSARFPDTQYF.

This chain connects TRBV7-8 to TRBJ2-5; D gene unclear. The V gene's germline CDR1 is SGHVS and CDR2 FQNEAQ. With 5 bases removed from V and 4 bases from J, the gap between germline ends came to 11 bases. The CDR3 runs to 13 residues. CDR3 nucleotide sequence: TGTGCCAGCAGCGGGTCCCACGGAGAGACCCAGTACTTC. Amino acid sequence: CASSGSHGETQYF.

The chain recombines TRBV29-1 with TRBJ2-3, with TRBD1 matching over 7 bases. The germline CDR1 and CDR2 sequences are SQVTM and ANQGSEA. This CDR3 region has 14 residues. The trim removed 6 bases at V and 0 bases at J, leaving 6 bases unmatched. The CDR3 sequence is CSVAQGTSTDTQYF. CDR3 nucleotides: TGCAGCGTCGCACAGGGGACCAGCACAGATACGCAGTATTTT.

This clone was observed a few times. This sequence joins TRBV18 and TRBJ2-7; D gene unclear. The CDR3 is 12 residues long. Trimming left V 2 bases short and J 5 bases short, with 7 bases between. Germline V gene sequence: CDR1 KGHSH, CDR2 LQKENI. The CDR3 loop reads CASSPGIHEQYF. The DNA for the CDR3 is TGTGCCAGCTCACCAGGCATCCACGAGCAGTACTTC.

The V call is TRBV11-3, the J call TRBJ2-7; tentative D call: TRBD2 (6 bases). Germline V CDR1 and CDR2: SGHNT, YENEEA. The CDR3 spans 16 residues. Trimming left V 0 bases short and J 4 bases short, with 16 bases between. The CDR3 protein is CASSLDDPGSGYEQYF. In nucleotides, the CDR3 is TGTGCCAGCAGCTTAGATGATCCCGGGAGCGGTTACGAGCAGTACTTC.

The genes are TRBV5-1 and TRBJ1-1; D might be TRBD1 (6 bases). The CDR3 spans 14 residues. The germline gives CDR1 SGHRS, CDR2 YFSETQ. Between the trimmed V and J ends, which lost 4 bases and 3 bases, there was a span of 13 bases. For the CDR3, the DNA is TGCGCCAGCAGCGTAACAGGGTACGACACTGAAGCTTTCTTT. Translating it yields CASSVTGYDTEAFF.

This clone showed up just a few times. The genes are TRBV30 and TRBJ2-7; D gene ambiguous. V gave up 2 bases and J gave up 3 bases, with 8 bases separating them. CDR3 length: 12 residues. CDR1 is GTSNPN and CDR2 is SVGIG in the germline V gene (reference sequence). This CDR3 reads CAWSPGGYEQYF. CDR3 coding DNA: TGTGCCTGGAGTCCCGGCGGCTACGAGCAGTACTTC. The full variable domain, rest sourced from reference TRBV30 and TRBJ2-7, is SQTIHQWPATLVQPVGSPLSLECTVEGTSNPNLYWYRQAAGRGLQLLFYSVGIGQISSEVPQNLSASRPQDRQFILSSKKLLLSDSGFYLCAWSPGGYEQYFGPGTRLTVT.

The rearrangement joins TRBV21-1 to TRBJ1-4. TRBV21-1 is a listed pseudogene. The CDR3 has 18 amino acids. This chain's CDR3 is CASSKARQGEETNEKLFF. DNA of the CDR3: TGTGCCAGCAGCAAAGCGCGGCAGGGAGAGGAAACTAATGAAAAACTGTTTTTT.

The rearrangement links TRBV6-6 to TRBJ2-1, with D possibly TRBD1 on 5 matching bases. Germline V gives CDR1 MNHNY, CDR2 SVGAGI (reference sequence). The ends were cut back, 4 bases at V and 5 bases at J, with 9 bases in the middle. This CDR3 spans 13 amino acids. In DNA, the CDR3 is TGTGCCAGCAGTTCTGGGGCCCACAATGAGCAGTTCTTC. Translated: CASSSGAHNEQFF.

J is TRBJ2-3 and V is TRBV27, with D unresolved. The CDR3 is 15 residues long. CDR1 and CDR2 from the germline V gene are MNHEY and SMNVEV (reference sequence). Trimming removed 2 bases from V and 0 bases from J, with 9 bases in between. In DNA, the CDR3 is TGTGCCAGCAGTTTAGGGCAGCCTAGCACAGATACGCAGTATTTT. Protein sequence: CASSLGQPSTDTQYF.

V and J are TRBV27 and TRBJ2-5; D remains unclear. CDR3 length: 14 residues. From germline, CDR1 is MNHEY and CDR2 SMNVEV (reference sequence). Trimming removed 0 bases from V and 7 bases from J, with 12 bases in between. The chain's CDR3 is CASSLSSRARTQYF. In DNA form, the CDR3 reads TGTGCCAGCAGTTTATCGTCCCGGGCCAGGACCCAGTACTTC.

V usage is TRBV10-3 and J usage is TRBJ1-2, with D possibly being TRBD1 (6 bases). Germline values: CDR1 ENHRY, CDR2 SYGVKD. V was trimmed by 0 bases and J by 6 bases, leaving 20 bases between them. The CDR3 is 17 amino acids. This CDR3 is CAISESEGGGFYDGYTF. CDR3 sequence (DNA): TGTGCCATCAGTGAGTCGGAAGGGGGAGGTTTCTATGATGGCTACACCTTC.

Here the CDR3 DNA reads TGTGCCACCAGCAGACATATAGACAGGGAAGAGACCCAGTACTTC. Its protein is CATSRHIDREETQYF. The rearrangement links TRBV15 to TRBJ2-5; 7 bases fit TRBD1. J lost 3 bases, V lost 2 bases, and 6 bases had no gene match. The germline V gene encodes CDR1 LNHNV and CDR2 YYDKDF (reference sequence). The CDR3 extends over 15 amino acids.

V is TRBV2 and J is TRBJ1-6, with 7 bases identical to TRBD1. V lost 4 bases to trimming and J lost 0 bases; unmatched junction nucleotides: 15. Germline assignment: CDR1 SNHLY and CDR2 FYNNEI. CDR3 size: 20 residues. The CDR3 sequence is CASSGAGRGLISSYNSPLHF. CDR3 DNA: TGTGCCAGCAGTGGGGCGGGTAGGGGGCTAATCAGCTCCTATAATTCACCCCTCCACTTT. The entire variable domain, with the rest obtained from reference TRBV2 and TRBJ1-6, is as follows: EPEVTQTPSHQVTQMGQEVILRCVPISNHLYFYWYRQILGQKVEFLVSFYNNEISEKSEIFDDQFSVERPDGSNFTLKIRSTKLEDSAMYFCASSGAGRGLISSYNSPLHFGNGTRLTVT.

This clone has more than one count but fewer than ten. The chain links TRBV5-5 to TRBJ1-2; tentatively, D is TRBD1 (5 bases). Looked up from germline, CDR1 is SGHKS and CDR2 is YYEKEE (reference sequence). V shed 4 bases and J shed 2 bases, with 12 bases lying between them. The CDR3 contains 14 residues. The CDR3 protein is CASSQGPGNYGYTF. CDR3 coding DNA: TGTGCCAGCAGCCAGGGACCGGGGAACTATGGCTACACCTTC.

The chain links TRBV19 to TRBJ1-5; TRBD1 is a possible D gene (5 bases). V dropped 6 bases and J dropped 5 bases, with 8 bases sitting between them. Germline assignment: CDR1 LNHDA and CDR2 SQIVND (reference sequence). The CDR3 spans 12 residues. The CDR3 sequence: CASRWGDQPQHF. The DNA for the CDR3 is TGTGCCAGTAGGTGGGGGGATCAGCCCCAGCATTTT. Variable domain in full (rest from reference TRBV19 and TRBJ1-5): DGGITQSPKYLFRKEGQNVTLSCEQNLNHDAMYWYRQDPGQGLRLIYYSQIVNDFQKGDIAEGYSVSREKKESFPLTVTSAQKNPTAFYLCASRWGDQPQHFGDGTRLSIL.

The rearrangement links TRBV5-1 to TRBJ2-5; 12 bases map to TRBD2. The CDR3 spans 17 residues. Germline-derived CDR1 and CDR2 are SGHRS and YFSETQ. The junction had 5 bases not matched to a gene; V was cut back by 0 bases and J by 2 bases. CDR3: CASSLVPSGGVQETQYF. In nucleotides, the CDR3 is TGCGCCAGCAGCTTGGTGCCTAGCGGGGGGGTACAAGAGACCCAGTACTTC.

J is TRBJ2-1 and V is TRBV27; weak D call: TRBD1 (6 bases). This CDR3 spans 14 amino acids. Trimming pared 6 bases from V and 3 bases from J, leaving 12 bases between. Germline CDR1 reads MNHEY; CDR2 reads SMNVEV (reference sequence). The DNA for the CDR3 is TGTGCCAGCAGAAGACACAGGGACTACAATGAGCAGTTCTTC. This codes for CASRRHRDYNEQFF.

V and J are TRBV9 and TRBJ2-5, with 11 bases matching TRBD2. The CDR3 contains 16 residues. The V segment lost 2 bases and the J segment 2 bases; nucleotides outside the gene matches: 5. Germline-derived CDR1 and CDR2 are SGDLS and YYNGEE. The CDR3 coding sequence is TGTGCCAGCAGCGTGGCCGGGACTAGCGGTCAAGAGACCCAGTACTTC. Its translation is CASSVAGTSGQETQYF.

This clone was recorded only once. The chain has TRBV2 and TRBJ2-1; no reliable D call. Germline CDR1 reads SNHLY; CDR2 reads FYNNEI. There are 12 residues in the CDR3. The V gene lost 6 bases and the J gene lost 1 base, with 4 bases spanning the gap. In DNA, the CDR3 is TGTGCCAGCAGCGGATCCTACAATGAGCAGTTCTTC. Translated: CASSGSYNEQFF.

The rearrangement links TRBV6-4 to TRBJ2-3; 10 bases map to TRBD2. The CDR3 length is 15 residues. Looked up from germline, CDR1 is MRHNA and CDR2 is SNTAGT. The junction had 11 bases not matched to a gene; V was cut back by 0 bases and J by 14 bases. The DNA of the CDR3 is TGTGCCAGCAGTGACTCCGGAGCGGGGGGGGCCCGGGTGTATTTT. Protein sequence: CASSDSGAGGARVYF.

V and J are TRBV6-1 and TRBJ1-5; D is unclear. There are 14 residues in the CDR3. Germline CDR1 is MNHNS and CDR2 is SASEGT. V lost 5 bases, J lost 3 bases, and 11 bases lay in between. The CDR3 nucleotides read TGTGCCAGCAGTAGTCGTGGGGTCAATCAGCCCCAGCATTTT. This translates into CASSSRGVNQPQHF.

CDR3 bases: TGTGCCAGCAGCCCTTTTGAGGGGCGTAGCTCCTACAATGAGCAGTTCTTC. Amino acids: CASSPFEGRSSYNEQFF. V gene TRBV7-6 combines with J gene TRBJ2-1; TRBD1 or TRBD2 may be the D gene (5 bases each). Trimming stripped 5 bases from V and 0 bases from J, with 17 bases between. The CDR3 is 17 residues long. The germline V gene has CDR1 SGHVS and CDR2 FNYEAQ.

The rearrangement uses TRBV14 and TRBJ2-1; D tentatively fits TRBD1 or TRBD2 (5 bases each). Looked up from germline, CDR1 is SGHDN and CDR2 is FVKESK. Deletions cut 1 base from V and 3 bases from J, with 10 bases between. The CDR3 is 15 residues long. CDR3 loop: CASSQGDLIYNEQFF. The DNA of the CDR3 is TGTGCCAGCAGCCAAGGGGACCTAATCTACAATGAGCAGTTCTTC.

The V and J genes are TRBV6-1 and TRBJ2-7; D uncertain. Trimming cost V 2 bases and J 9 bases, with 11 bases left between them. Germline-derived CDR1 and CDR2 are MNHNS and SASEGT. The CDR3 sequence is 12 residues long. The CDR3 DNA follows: TGTGCCAGCAGTGAATCCCGGCTCGGGCAGTACTTC. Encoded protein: CASSESRLGQYF.

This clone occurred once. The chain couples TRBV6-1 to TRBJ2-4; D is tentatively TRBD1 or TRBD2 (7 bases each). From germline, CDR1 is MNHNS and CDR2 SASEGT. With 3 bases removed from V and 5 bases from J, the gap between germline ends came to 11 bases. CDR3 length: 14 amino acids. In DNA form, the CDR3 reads TGTGCCAGCAGTGAGACAGGGAGGGAAAACATTCAGTACTTC. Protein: CASSETGRENIQYF.

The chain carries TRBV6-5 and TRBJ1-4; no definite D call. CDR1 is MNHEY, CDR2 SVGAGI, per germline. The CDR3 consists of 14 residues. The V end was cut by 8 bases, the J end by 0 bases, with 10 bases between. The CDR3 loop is CASSNTATNEKLFF. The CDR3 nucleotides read TGTGCCAGCTCGAACACAGCAACTAATGAAAAACTGTTTTTT.

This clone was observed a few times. This CDR3 is CSVRSPGSNEQFF. The CDR3 bases are TGCAGCGTTCGGTCACCGGGGTCGAATGAGCAGTTCTTC. This chain connects TRBV29-1 to TRBJ2-1; D possibly corresponds to TRBD2 (5 bases). V lost 5 bases to trimming and J lost 7 bases, with 15 bases between them. The CDR3 is made up of 13 amino acids. Per germline, CDR1 SQVTM and CDR2 ANQGSEA.

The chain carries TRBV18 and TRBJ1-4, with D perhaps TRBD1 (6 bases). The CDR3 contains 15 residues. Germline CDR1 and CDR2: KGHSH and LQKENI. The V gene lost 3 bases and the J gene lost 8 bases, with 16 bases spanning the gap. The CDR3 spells CASSPLDSNTEKLFF. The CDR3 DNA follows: TGTGCCAGCTCACCGCTGGACAGTAACACCGAAAAACTGTTTTTT.

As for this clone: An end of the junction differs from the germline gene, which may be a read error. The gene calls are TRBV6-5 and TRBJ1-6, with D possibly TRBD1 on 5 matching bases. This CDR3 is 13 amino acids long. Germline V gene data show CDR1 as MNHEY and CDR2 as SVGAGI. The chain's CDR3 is CAISEPGNSPLHF. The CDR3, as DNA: TGTGCCATCAGTGAACCAGGGAATTCACCCCTCCACTTT.